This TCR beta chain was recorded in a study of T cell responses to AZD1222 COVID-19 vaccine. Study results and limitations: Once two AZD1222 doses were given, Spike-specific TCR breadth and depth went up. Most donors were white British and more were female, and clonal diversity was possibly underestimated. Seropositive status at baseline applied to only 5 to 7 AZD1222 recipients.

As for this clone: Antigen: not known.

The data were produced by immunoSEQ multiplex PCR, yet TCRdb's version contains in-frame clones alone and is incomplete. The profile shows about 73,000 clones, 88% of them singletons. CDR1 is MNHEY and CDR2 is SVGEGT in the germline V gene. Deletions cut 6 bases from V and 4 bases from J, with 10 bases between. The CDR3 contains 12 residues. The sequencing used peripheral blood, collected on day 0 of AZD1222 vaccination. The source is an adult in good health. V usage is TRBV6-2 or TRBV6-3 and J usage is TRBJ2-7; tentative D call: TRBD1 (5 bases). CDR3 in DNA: TGTGCCAGCAGCTCAAGGGGTTACGAGCAGTACTTC. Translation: CASSSRGYEQYF.